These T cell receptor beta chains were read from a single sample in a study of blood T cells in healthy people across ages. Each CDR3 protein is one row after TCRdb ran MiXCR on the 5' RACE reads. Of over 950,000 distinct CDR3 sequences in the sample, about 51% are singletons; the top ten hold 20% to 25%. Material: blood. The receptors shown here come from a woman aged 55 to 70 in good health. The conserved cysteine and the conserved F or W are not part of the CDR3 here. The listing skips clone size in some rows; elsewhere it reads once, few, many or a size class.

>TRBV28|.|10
ASGSLLDIQY
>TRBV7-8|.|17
ASSLGLINGQGARYEQY
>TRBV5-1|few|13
ASSPTTVSTDTQY
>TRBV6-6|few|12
ASSRQGPVDGYT
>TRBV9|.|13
ASSTRTENNYGYT
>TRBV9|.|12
ASSVEGHQETQY
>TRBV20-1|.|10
SASSSGETQY
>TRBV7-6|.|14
ASSFSTRGTGNTIY
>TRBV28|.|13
ASSNDRRTSYEQY
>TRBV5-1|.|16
ASSLDRGRAAGGYEQY
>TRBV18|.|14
ASSPTGLVEAGEQY